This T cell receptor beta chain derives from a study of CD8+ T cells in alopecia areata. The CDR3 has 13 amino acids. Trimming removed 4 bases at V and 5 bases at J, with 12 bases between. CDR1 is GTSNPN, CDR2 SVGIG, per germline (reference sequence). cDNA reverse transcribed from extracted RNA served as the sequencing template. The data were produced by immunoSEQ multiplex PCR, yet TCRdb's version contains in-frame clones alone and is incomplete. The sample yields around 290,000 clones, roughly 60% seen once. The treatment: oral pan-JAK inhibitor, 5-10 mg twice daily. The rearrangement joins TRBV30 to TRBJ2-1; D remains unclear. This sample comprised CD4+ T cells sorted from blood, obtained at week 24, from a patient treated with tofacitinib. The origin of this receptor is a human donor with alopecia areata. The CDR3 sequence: CAWKPQENNEQFF. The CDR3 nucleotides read TGTGCCTGGAAGCCGCAGGAGAACAATGAGCAGTTCTTC.